Here is one T cell receptor (beta chain) with its context. The sample originates from a study of shared clonotypes between healthy human individuals. The protocol was immunoSEQ multiplex PCR, while the TCRdb copy is restricted to in-frame clones and leaves out a portion. The table shows about 530,000 clones, with 95% to 97% occurring only once. What was sequenced was naive CD4+ T cells sorted from blood. Regarding subset: CD45RA+ positively selected. The sequence derives from a woman aged 25 to 39 in good health.

The CDR3 here is CASSQARTAYNEQFF. The DNA of the CDR3 is TGCGCCAGCAGCCAAGCCAGGACAGCCTACAATGAGCAGTTCTTC. V and J are TRBV4-1 and TRBJ2-1; TRBD1 might be the D (6 bases). Trimming cost V 1 base and J 2 bases, with 9 bases left between them. CDR3 length equals 15 residues. Germline loops: CDR1 MGHRA, CDR2 YSYEKL.